This T cell receptor beta chain was observed in a study of memory CD4+ T cells and cytomegalovirus serostatus. The sort gate was single viable CD3+CD4+CD8-CD45RO+ cells for memory CD4+ T cells. CMV serostatus came from serum IgG against pp150, pp28, p38, p52. After thawing, CD4+ T cells were positively selected. In the case of this clone: The antigen remains unidentified.

Sequencing used immunoSEQ multiplex PCR; TCRdb keeps in-frame clones, though not all of them. This table holds fewer than 35,000 clones, under 85% found once. Study outcomes and limitations: Each of approximately 63 CMV-associated TCRbeta sequences occurred in one to five individuals.

The CDR3 is made up of 14 amino acids. The junction had 6 bases not matched to a gene; V was cut back by 4 bases and J by 7 bases. CDR1 and CDR2 (germline): MDHEN, SYDVKM. The V gene is TRBV28, the J gene TRBJ2-2; TRBD1 aligns across 7 bases. What was sequenced was memory CD4+ T cells from blood. The origin of this receptor is an adult in good health and CMV-seronegative. The DNA for the CDR3 is TGTGCCAGCAGTTCAGACAGGGTCAGCGGGGAGCTGTTTTTT. The encoded protein is CASSSDRVSGELFF. Combining the CDR3 with reference TRBV28 and TRBJ2-2 gives the whole variable domain DVKVTQSSRYLVKRTGEKVFLECVQDMDHENMFWYRQDPGLGLRLIYFSYDVKMKEKGDIPEGYSVSREKKERFSLILESASTNQTSMYLCASSSDRVSGELFFGEGSRLTVL.